Shown below are 27 T cell receptor beta chains from a single sample sequenced in a study of shared clonotypes between healthy human individuals. Only in-frame clones appear in the TCRdb table, and some are missing; sequencing was by immunoSEQ multiplex PCR. The repertoire holds around 2.3 million clones, with nearly 97% as singletons. The sample was naive CD4+ T cells sorted from blood. The subset was: CD45RA+ positively selected. The receptors were gathered from a man between 18 and 29 years old in good health.

V gene TRBV5-6 combines with J gene TRBJ2-3; no clear D. The germline V gene encodes CDR1 SGHDT and CDR2 YYEEEE. V was pared by 1 base and J by 2 bases, with 2 bases between. The length of the CDR3 is 12 residues. The CDR3 DNA follows: TGTGCCAGCAGCTTGAACACAGATACGCAGTATTTT. The encoded protein is CASSLNTDTQYF.

This rearrangement joins TRBV9 to TRBJ1-5; 8 bases fit TRBD1. CDR1 SGDLS and CDR2 YYNGEE come from the germline V gene. Trimming at V came to 4 bases and at J to 6 bases, leaving 6 bases not matched to a gene. This CDR3 comprises 14 residues. CDR3 bases: TGTGCCAGCAGCTCAGAACAGGGGGTTCAGCCCCAGCATTTT. Translated: CASSSEQGVQPQHF.

The V call is TRBV10-1, the J call TRBJ2-2; D may be TRBD1 or TRBD2 (5 bases each). Trimming removed 9 bases at V and 2 bases at J, with 10 bases between. Germline lookup yields CDR1 WNHNN and CDR2 SYGVQD (reference sequence). CDR3 size: 13 residues. The CDR3 nucleotides are TGCGCCAGTAGGGACGGTAACACCGGGGAGCTGTTTTTT. Its protein is CASRDGNTGELFF.

The CDR3 spells CATSRDLGTGSYGYTF. The CDR3 DNA reads TGTGCCACCAGCAGAGATCTAGGGACAGGATCCTATGGCTACACCTTC. The J gene is TRBJ1-2, the V gene TRBV15; 8 bases fit TRBD1. The germline CDR1 and CDR2 sequences are LNHNV and YYDKDF (reference sequence). CDR3 size: 16 residues. The V segment lost 0 bases and the J segment 4 bases; nucleotides outside the gene matches: 7.

The gene calls are TRBV9 and TRBJ1-3; the D gene is possibly TRBD1 (5 bases). V shed 0 bases and J shed 4 bases, with 17 bases lying between them. The germline CDR1 and CDR2 sequences are SGDLS and YYNGEE. The CDR3 is 17 amino acids. The CDR3 DNA reads TGTGCCAGCAGCGTAGAACCCCGCGGGGCGCGAGGAAACACCATATATTTT. It specifies CASSVEPRGARGNTIYF. Based on the CDR3 plus reference TRBV9 and TRBJ1-3, the full variable domain is DSGVTQTPKHLITATGQRVTLRCSPRSGDLSVYWYQQSLDQGLQFLIQYYNGEERAKGNILERFSAQQFPDLHSELNLSSLELGDSALYFCASSVEPRGARGNTIYFGEGSWLTVV.

This sequence joins TRBV28 and TRBJ1-1; D not resolved. Trimming left V 3 bases short and J 1 base short, with 9 bases between. Germline-derived CDR1 and CDR2 are MDHEN and SYDVKM. This CDR3 comprises 14 residues. The CDR3 DNA is TGTGCCAGCAGTTTGGTATCAGCGAACACTGAAGCTTTCTTT. Translating it yields CASSLVSANTEAFF.

This sequence joins TRBV30 and TRBJ1-1; D call uncertain. Germline CDR1 GTSNPN, CDR2 SVGIG (reference sequence). Between the trimmed V and J ends, which lost 4 bases and 1 base, there was a span of 13 bases. The CDR3 runs 14 residues. The CDR3 protein is CAWTPTWGNTEAFF. DNA for the CDR3: TGTGCCTGGACTCCGACATGGGGGAACACTGAAGCTTTCTTT. The full variable domain, with the rest looked up from reference TRBV30 and TRBJ1-1, is SQTIHQWPATLVQPVGSPLSLECTVEGTSNPNLYWYRQAAGRGLQLLFYSVGIGQISSEVPQNLSASRPQDRQFILSSKKLLLSDSGFYLCAWTPTWGNTEAFFGQGTRLTVV.

This clone showed up just a few times. The CDR3 spells CASSPRQGSSPLHF. The CDR3 DNA is TGCGCCAGCAGCCCCAGACAGGGCAGTTCACCCCTCCACTTT. This rearrangement joins TRBV4-1 to TRBJ1-6, with 7 positions matching TRBD1. In germline, CDR1 is MGHRA, CDR2 YSYEKL. Trimming removed 4 bases from V and 9 bases from J; junction bases left unmatched: 6. There are 14 residues in the CDR3.

This clone came up once. In the same sample, other DNA sequences code for this CDR3. V gene TRBV12-5 combines with J gene TRBJ2-3; D remains ambiguous. Trimming took off 3 bases at V and 3 bases at J, with 1 base between the two ends. CDR3 length: 11 residues. Germline V gives CDR1 LGHNT, CDR2 FRNRAP. CDR3 DNA sequence: TGTGCTAGTGGTTTTACAGATACGCAGTATTTT. Its protein is CASGFTDTQYF.

This chain uses TRBV29-1 with TRBJ1-2, with 8 bases aligning to TRBD1. The V segment lost 0 bases and the J segment 10 bases; nucleotides outside the gene matches: 7. Germline CDR1 SQVTM, CDR2 ANQGSEA. The CDR3 is made up of 13 amino acids. CDR3 amino acids: CSVEDPGGQVYTF. The CDR3 coding sequence is TGCAGCGTTGAAGATCCAGGGGGCCAGGTCTACACCTTC. The full variable domain, with the rest looked up from reference TRBV29-1 and TRBJ1-2, is SAVISQKPSRDICQRGTSLTIQCQVDSQVTMMFWYRQQPGQSLTLIATANQGSEATYESGFVIDKFPISRPNLTFSTLTVSNMSPEDSSIYLCSVEDPGGQVYTFGSGTRLTVV.

The V gene is TRBV5-1, the J gene TRBJ1-2; TRBD1 aligns across 12 bases. This CDR3 region has 14 residues. Per the germline V gene, CDR1 is SGHRS and CDR2 is YFSETQ. V was clipped by 4 bases and J by 7 bases; unmatched bases: 5. CDR3 sequence (DNA): TGCGCCAGCAGCCCCGGGACAGGGGGCCTTGGCTACACCTTC. Its protein is CASSPGTGGLGYTF.

The V and J genes are TRBV5-4 and TRBJ1-5; D is undetermined. V lost 5 bases and J 3 bases, leaving 15 bases between the germline ends. CDR1 and CDR2 from the germline V gene are SGHNT and YYREEE (reference sequence). The CDR3 consists of 15 residues. DNA for the CDR3: TGTGCCAGCAGACCCGTACGGGCCACCAATCAGCCCCAGCATTTT. Amino acids: CASRPVRATNQPQHF.

The CDR3 here is CASSILGANEQFF. CDR3 coding DNA: TGTGCCAGTAGTATATTAGGGGCCAATGAGCAGTTCTTC. The chain carries TRBV19 and TRBJ2-1; D is possibly TRBD1 (5 bases). Per germline, CDR1 LNHDA and CDR2 SQIVND (reference sequence). V was clipped by 2 bases and J by 6 bases, with 8 bases between them. This CDR3 comprises 13 residues. Together with reference TRBV19 and TRBJ2-1, the CDR3 gives the full variable domain: DGGITQSPKYLFRKEGQNVTLSCEQNLNHDAMYWYRQDPGQGLRLIYYSQIVNDFQKGDIAEGYSVSREKKESFPLTVTSAQKNPTAFYLCASSILGANEQFFGPGTRLTVL.

The chain has TRBV2 and TRBJ1-5, with D maybe TRBD1 (5 bases). CDR1 SNHLY and CDR2 FYNNEI come from the germline V gene. V was clipped by 7 bases and J by 3 bases, with 10 bases between them. The CDR3 is 13 residues long. The chain's CDR3 is CASTGTLNQPQHF. CDR3 coding DNA: TGTGCCAGCACCGGGACTCTCAATCAGCCCCAGCATTTT.

This sequence joins TRBV30 and TRBJ2-1; perhaps TRBD2 as D (6 bases). The V gene lost 4 bases and the J gene lost 4 bases, with 11 bases spanning the gap. Per germline, CDR1 GTSNPN and CDR2 SVGIG (reference sequence). The CDR3 has 13 amino acids. The CDR3 DNA is TGTGCCTGGATGGAGGGGAGTTACAATGAGCAGTTCTTC. Amino acid sequence: CAWMEGSYNEQFF.

The chain employs TRBV19 and TRBJ1-5, with 8 bases matching TRBD1. Germline V gives CDR1 LNHDA, CDR2 SQIVND (reference sequence). CDR3 length: 16 amino acids. The ends lost 4 bases at V and 1 base at J; junction bases unmatched: 6. Written as DNA, the CDR3 is TGTGCCAGTAGTACCCCAGGGGGCGTGAGCAATCAGCCCCAGCATTTT. As protein: CASSTPGGVSNQPQHF. Using reference TRBV19 and TRBJ1-5 for the parts outside the CDR3, the full variable domain is DGGITQSPKYLFRKEGQNVTLSCEQNLNHDAMYWYRQDPGQGLRLIYYSQIVNDFQKGDIAEGYSVSREKKESFPLTVTSAQKNPTAFYLCASSTPGGVSNQPQHFGDGTRLSIL.

J is TRBJ2-1 and V is TRBV21-1; the D call of TRBD1 is as the table states it, not checked on the DNA. TRBV21-1 is a pseudogene. The CDR3 totals 16 residues. DNA for the CDR3: TGTGCCAGCAGCAAAGCGTGGTACACCACCTACAATGAGCAGTTCTTC. Its translation: CASSKAWYTTYNEQFF.

The V and J genes are TRBV5-8 and TRBJ2-5, with 9 bases identical to TRBD1. The germline CDR1 and CDR2 sequences are SGHTS and YDEGEE. Losses at the gene ends were 4 bases for V and 4 bases for J; bases not matched to a gene: 8. CDR3 length: 15 amino acids. The CDR3 sequence: CASSPGQGPRETQYF. The CDR3 DNA reads as TGTGCCAGCAGCCCGGGACAGGGTCCACGAGAGACCCAGTACTTC.

The chain carries TRBV4-3 and TRBJ1-1; D ambiguous. Germline V lookup: CDR1 LGHNA, CDR2 YSLEER. V lost 1 base, J lost 4 bases, and 10 bases lay in between. The CDR3 spans 14 residues. This chain's CDR3 is CASSQGRESTEAFF. The CDR3 DNA follows: TGCGCCAGCAGCCAAGGACGGGAAAGCACTGAAGCTTTCTTT.

As concerns this clone: Other DNA sequences in this sample translate to the same CDR3. The chain has TRBV30 and TRBJ1-5, with a tentative D call TRBD1 (5 bases). In germline, CDR1 is GTSNPN, CDR2 SVGIG (reference sequence). The CDR3 contains 13 residues. Trimming left V 1 base short and J 5 bases short, with 9 bases between. CDR3 amino acids: CAWSGGRDQPQHF. CDR3 DNA sequence: TGTGCCTGGAGTGGGGGGAGGGATCAGCCCCAGCATTTT. Full variable domain (rest looked up from reference TRBV30 and TRBJ1-5): SQTIHQWPATLVQPVGSPLSLECTVEGTSNPNLYWYRQAAGRGLQLLFYSVGIGQISSEVPQNLSASRPQDRQFILSSKKLLLSDSGFYLCAWSGGRDQPQHFGDGTRLSIL.

The chain employs TRBV18 and TRBJ2-3, with 12 bases lining up with TRBD2. The V gene's germline CDR1 is KGHSH and CDR2 LQKENI. After removal of 1 base from V and 5 bases from J, the junction contained 7 bases not matched to a gene. This CDR3 is built from 17 residues. This CDR3 is CASSPLSSGRALDTQYF. The CDR3, as DNA: TGTGCCAGCTCACCACTCTCTAGCGGGAGGGCCTTAGATACGCAGTATTTT.

V and J are TRBV28 and TRBJ2-7; 11 bases map to TRBD2. V lost 3 bases and J lost 3; bases outside the gene matches: 7. Germline CDR1 is MDHEN and CDR2 is SYDVKM. The CDR3 totals 16 residues. Here the CDR3 DNA reads TGTGCCAGCAGTTTGAGTATAGCGGGGGGGCTCTACGAGCAGTACTTC. This codes for CASSLSIAGGLYEQYF.

The chain combines TRBV18 with TRBJ1-4, with D maybe TRBD1 (6 bases). This CDR3 has 14 residues. Germline CDR1 is KGHSH and CDR2 is LQKENI. The V and J ends lost 6 bases and 1 base respectively, with 9 bases between them. For the CDR3, the DNA is TGTGCCAGCTCTCAAGGGGGAACTAATGAAAAACTGTTTTTT. This translates into CASSQGGTNEKLFF.

Points on this clone: The same CDR3 arises from other DNA sequences in this sample as well. The V gene is TRBV9, the J gene TRBJ2-1, with TRBD2 matching 8 bases. V lost 4 bases and J lost 0; bases outside the gene matches: 3. Germline V gene data show CDR1 as SGDLS and CDR2 as YYNGEE. The CDR3 is 15 amino acids. CDR3 protein: CASSSSGSSYNEQFF. The CDR3, as DNA: TGTGCCAGCAGCTCGAGCGGGAGCTCCTACAATGAGCAGTTCTTC.

The chain carries TRBV6-6 and TRBJ2-3, with TRBD2 matching 7 bases. Germline V gives CDR1 MNHNY, CDR2 SVGAGI (reference sequence). This CDR3 is 12 amino acids long. The trim removed 6 bases at V and 12 bases at J, leaving 9 bases unmatched. CDR3 region: CASSRGGMLQYF. The CDR3 DNA sequence: TGTGCCAGCAGCCGGGGAGGGATGTTACAGTATTTT.

V and J are TRBV6-5 and TRBJ1-1, with D perhaps TRBD1 (6 bases). Trimming took 7 bases from V and 0 from J, leaving 12 bases between them. CDR1 is MNHEY, CDR2 SVGAGI, per germline. This CDR3 has 14 amino acids. The CDR3 spells CASTRGNMNTEAFF. The DNA of the CDR3 is TGTGCCAGCACGAGGGGGAACATGAACACTGAAGCTTTCTTT.

This chain connects TRBV2 to TRBJ1-6, with TRBD1 as a possible D gene (6 bases). Deletions cut 5 bases from V and 8 bases from J, with 16 bases between. The CDR3 extends over 15 amino acids. The germline CDR1 and CDR2 sequences are SNHLY and FYNNEI. CDR3 in amino acids: CASSPRTEPYSPLHF. In DNA form, the CDR3 reads TGTGCCAGCAGTCCTCGGACAGAACCGTATTCACCCCTCCACTTT.